Below are 21 T cell receptor beta chains sequenced from a single sample in a study of cytomegalovirus exposure and HLA in healthy donors. Both 60 Vbeta primers and 13 Jbeta primers went into the PCR. Using immunoSEQ multiplex PCR, the repertoire was profiled, and TCRdb retains in-frame clones only, with some absent. The sample includes some 57,000 clones, approximately 70% of them seen just once. The sample was PBMCs. These receptors were taken from an older woman in good health and CMV-seropositive.

DNA for the CDR3: TGTGCCAGCAGCTTAGAGGGGGCGTTATATGTCGGCTACACCTTC. Amino acids: CASSLEGALYVGYTF. This chain links TRBV7-2 with TRBJ1-2; 7 bases line up with TRBD1. The CDR3 extends over 15 amino acids. Per germline, CDR1 SGHTA and CDR2 FQGNSA. The V segment lost 1 base and the J segment 8 bases; nucleotides outside the gene matches: 10.

This chain joins TRBV5-4 and TRBJ2-4; D is possibly TRBD2 (5 bases). In germline, CDR1 is SGHNT, CDR2 YYREEE (reference sequence). V lost 4 bases to trimming and J lost 0 bases, with 14 bases between them. This CDR3 comprises 16 residues. CDR3 bases: TGTGCCAGCAGCCCGGAAGGAGGACTAGCCAAAAACATTCAGTACTTC. Its protein is CASSPEGGLAKNIQYF.

This chain links TRBV30 with TRBJ1-4; possibly TRBD1 for D (5 bases). Germline values: CDR1 GTSNPN, CDR2 SVGIG (reference sequence). The CDR3 has 14 residues. With 1 base removed from V and 8 bases from J, the gap between germline ends came to 14 bases. This chain's CDR3 is CAWSDFRWGEKLFF. The CDR3 coding sequence is TGTGCCTGGAGTGACTTTCGGTGGGGCGAAAAACTGTTTTTT.

The chain recombines TRBV29-1 with TRBJ2-3; no definite D call. The V end was cut by 4 bases, the J end by 2 bases, with 7 bases between. The CDR3 is made up of 12 amino acids. Germline-derived CDR1 and CDR2 are SQVTM and ANQGSEA. The CDR3 spells CSVVPNTDTQYF. CDR3 coding DNA: TGCAGCGTTGTGCCTAACACAGATACGCAGTATTTT.

The chain couples TRBV7-2 to TRBJ2-7; D uncertain. Trimming took 1 base from V and 0 from J, leaving 7 bases between them. The CDR3 extends over 14 amino acids. Germline V gene sequence: CDR1 SGHTA, CDR2 FQGNSA. CDR3 protein: CASSLDSFSYEQYF. DNA for the CDR3: TGTGCCAGCAGCTTAGATTCCTTCTCCTACGAGCAGTACTTC.

V is TRBV19 and J is TRBJ2-2; D uncertain. Per germline, CDR1 LNHDA and CDR2 SQIVND (reference sequence). Trimming took off 0 bases at V and 1 base at J, with 9 bases between the two ends. This CDR3 spans 16 amino acids. CDR3 region: CASSIDQRLNTGELFF. The DNA for the CDR3 is TGTGCCAGTAGTATAGATCAGAGACTGAACACCGGGGAGCTGTTTTTT.

The chain couples TRBV19 to TRBJ1-1; possibly TRBD1 for D (6 bases). V lost 6 bases and J 1 base, leaving 18 bases between the germline ends. The CDR3 loop spans 16 amino acids. Germline V CDR1 and CDR2: LNHDA, SQIVND (reference sequence). This chain's CDR3 is CASSVKAGAQNTEAFF. For the CDR3, the DNA is TGTGCCAGTAGCGTAAAAGCGGGGGCGCAGAACACTGAAGCTTTCTTT.

CDR3 protein: CASSPNTGYEQYF. The CDR3 region has the DNA TGCGCCAGCAGCCCCAATACAGGGTACGAGCAGTACTTC. The gene calls are TRBV5-1 and TRBJ2-7; tentative D call: TRBD1 (6 bases). V lost 4 bases to trimming and J lost 4 bases, with 12 bases between them. Germline V gives CDR1 SGHRS, CDR2 YFSETQ. The CDR3 extends over 13 amino acids.

This chain joins TRBV13 and TRBJ2-7; possible D gene TRBD2, 5 bases. The CDR3 has 22 residues. V lost 5 bases to trimming and J lost 2 bases, with 37 bases between them. In germline, CDR1 is PRHDT, CDR2 FYEKMQ (reference sequence). CDR3 sequence reads: CASSPPVRVPGLRSTRAYEQYF. CDR3 nucleotides: TGTGCCAGCAGCCCCCCCGTTAGGGTTCCGGGGTTGCGTTCGACGCGCGCCTACGAGCAGTACTTC.

The chain has TRBV7-2 and TRBJ2-7; 9 bases line up with TRBD1. From germline, CDR1 is SGHTA and CDR2 FQGNSA. This CDR3 spans 16 amino acids. The V gene end was trimmed by 5 bases and the J gene end by 0 bases; junction bases not matched to a gene: 8. CDR3 loop: CASSKVGTGISYEQYF. The CDR3 DNA follows: TGTGCCAGCAGCAAAGTGGGGACAGGGATCTCCTACGAGCAGTACTTC.

The J gene is TRBJ2-1, the V gene TRBV6-6; TRBD1 matches 7 bases. The ends lost 6 bases at V and 0 bases at J; junction bases unmatched: 2. The length of the CDR3 is 14 residues. CDR1 is MNHNY and CDR2 is SVGAGI in the germline V gene (reference sequence). The CDR3 nucleotides read TGTGCCAGCAGGGGGACAGCCTCCTACAATGAGCAGTTCTTC. Protein: CASRGTASYNEQFF.

V gene TRBV5-4 combines with J gene TRBJ2-5, with D perhaps TRBD2 (6 bases). The CDR3 is made up of 15 amino acids. The V end was cut by 3 bases, the J end by 1 base, with 13 bases between. Germline values: CDR1 SGHNT, CDR2 YYREEE (reference sequence). The CDR3 is CASSSKGGSQETQYF. The CDR3 DNA reads as TGTGCCAGCAGCTCAAAAGGAGGGTCCCAAGAGACCCAGTACTTC.

The chain is built from TRBV7-9 and TRBJ1-5, with 7 bases lining up with TRBD1. CDR3 size: 16 residues. Trimming at V came to 5 bases and at J to 0 bases, leaving 7 bases not matched to a gene. Germline V CDR1 and CDR2: SEHNR, FQNEAQ (reference sequence). CDR3 residues: CASSPGQQYSNQPQHF. The CDR3, as DNA: TGTGCCAGCAGCCCGGGACAGCAATATAGCAATCAGCCCCAGCATTTT.

This clone showed up just a few times. V gene TRBV2 combines with J gene TRBJ1-1; TRBD1 is a possible D gene (6 bases). The V end was cut by 7 bases, the J end by 1 base, with 19 bases between. This CDR3 region has 16 residues. Germline V lookup: CDR1 SNHLY, CDR2 FYNNEI. CDR3 DNA sequence: TGTGCCAGCACCAAGCCCAGGGGCGGTCCGAACACTGAAGCTTTCTTT. Protein: CASTKPRGGPNTEAFF.

V gene TRBV19 combines with J gene TRBJ1-1; D uncertain. The CDR3 is 14 amino acids. Germline V gene sequence: CDR1 LNHDA, CDR2 SQIVND (reference sequence). V lost 3 bases and J 2 bases, leaving 10 bases between the germline ends. The CDR3 protein is CASSIPQVNTEAFF. In DNA form, the CDR3 reads TGTGCCAGTAGTATCCCTCAGGTAAACACTGAAGCTTTCTTT.

This clone was counted a few times. The chain employs TRBV7-9 and TRBJ1-1, with D perhaps TRBD1 (6 bases). The CDR3 sequence is 17 residues long. V lost 2 bases to trimming and J lost 5 bases, with 21 bases between them. Germline CDR1 is SEHNR and CDR2 is FQNEAQ (reference sequence). CDR3 region: CASSLSPRQEVKTEAFF. For the CDR3, the DNA is TGTGCCAGCAGCTTATCCCCTCGACAGGAGGTAAAGACTGAAGCTTTCTTT.

The chain has TRBV7-9 and TRBJ2-6, with D possibly matching TRBD2 (5 bases). The CDR3 totals 15 residues. V gave up 2 bases and J gave up 2 bases, with 7 bases separating them. CDR1 SEHNR and CDR2 FQNEAQ come from the germline V gene (reference sequence). CDR3 in DNA: TGTGCCAGCAGCTTACAGAGGGCTGGGGCCAACGTCCTGACTTTC. Translated: CASSLQRAGANVLTF.

The gene calls are TRBV5-5 and TRBJ1-6; 9 bases match TRBD1. V lost 2 bases to trimming and J lost 7 bases; unmatched junction nucleotides: 4. CDR3 length: 15 amino acids. CDR1 and CDR2 (germline): SGHKS, YYEKEE (reference sequence). The CDR3 is CASSLGQGKNSPLHF. DNA for the CDR3: TGTGCCAGCAGCTTAGGACAGGGGAAGAATTCACCCCTCCACTTT. The variable domain in full, with the rest retrieved from reference TRBV5-5 and TRBJ1-6, is DAGVTQSPTHLIKTRGQQVTLRCSPISGHKSVSWYQQVLGQGPQFIFQYYEKEERGRGNFPDRFSARQFPNYSSELNVNALLLGDSALYLCASSLGQGKNSPLHFGNGTRLTVT.

This clone was seen a handful of times. The chain couples TRBV6-1 to TRBJ1-5; no clear D. Germline CDR1 reads MNHNS; CDR2 reads SASEGT. This CDR3 is 16 amino acids long. Trimming cost V 1 base and J 0 bases, with 10 bases left between them. CDR3 DNA: TGTGCCAGCAGTGAAGTGGGCAGTTATAGCAATCAGCCCCAGCATTTT. This sequence encodes CASSEVGSYSNQPQHF.

The chain joins TRBV9 to TRBJ1-6; tentative D call: TRBD1 (5 bases). The CDR3 totals 17 residues. Looked up from germline, CDR1 is SGDLS and CDR2 is YYNGEE. V lost 2 bases, J lost 0 bases, and 12 bases lay in between. For the CDR3, the DNA is TGTGCCAGCAGCGTGAAGGGAGGGGCCTCCTATAATTCACCCCTCCACTTT. It is translated as CASSVKGGASYNSPLHF.

To note about this clone: Germline and junction disagree at one end, which may indicate a read error. The chain uses TRBV7-9 and TRBJ2-2, with TRBD1 identical over 8 bases. The germline CDR1 and CDR2 sequences are SEHNR and FQNEAQ (reference sequence). The CDR3 totals 15 residues. The CDR3: CSSSQGQGNTGELFF. CDR3 DNA sequence: TGTTCCAGCAGCCAAGGACAGGGGAACACCGGGGAGCTGTTTTTT.